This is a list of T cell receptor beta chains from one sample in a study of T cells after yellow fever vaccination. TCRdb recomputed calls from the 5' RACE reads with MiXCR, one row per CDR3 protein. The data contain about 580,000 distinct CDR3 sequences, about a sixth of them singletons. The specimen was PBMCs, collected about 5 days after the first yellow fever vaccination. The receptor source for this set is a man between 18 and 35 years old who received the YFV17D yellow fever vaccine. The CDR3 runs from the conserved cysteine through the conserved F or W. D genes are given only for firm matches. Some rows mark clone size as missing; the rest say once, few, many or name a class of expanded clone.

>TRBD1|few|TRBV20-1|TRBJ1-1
TGCAGTGCTAGAGATACGGGACAGGGACGGAATGAAGCTTTCTTT
CSARDTGQGRNEAFF
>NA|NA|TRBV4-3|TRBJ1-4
TGCGCCAGCAGCCAAGATCGCAGGAATGAAAAACTGTTTTTT
CASSQDRRNEKLFF
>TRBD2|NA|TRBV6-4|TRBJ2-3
TGTGCCAGCAGTGAAGGCGGGGGGGCGGTAGATACGCAGTATTTT
CASSEGGGAVDTQYF
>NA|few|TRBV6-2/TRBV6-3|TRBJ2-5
TGTGCCAGCAGTTACTCCCCCCAAGAAGAGACCCAGTACTTC
CASSYSPQEETQYF
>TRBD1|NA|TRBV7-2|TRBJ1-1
TGTGCCAGCAGCTTACCCGGGACAGTGGTTGGGGCTTTCTTT
CASSLPGTVVGAFF
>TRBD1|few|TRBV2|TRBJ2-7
TGTGCCAGCAGCAACGCTATTGGGACAGGGAGCGAGCAGTACTTC
CASSNAIGTGSEQYF
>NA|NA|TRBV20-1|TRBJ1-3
TGCAGTGCTAGCGGTTGGGGAAACACCATATATTTT
CSASGWGNTIYF
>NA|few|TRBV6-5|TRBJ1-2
TGTGCCAGCAGCCTCTCGAGGAACAGTGGCTACACCTTC
CASSLSRNSGYTF
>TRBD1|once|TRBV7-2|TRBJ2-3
TGTGCCAGCAGCCTCGAACACAGGGGGTTCACAGATACGCAGTATTTT
CASSLEHRGFTDTQYF
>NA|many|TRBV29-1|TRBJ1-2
TGCAGCGTTGAAGACAGGGGAAACTACTATGGCTACACCTTC
CSVEDRGNYYGYTF
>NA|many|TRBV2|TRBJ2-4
TGTGCCAGCACTCCACGTGTTCCCGGGAGACTAGCCAAAAACATTCAGTACTTC
CASTPRVPGRLAKNIQYF
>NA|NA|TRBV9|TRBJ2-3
TGTGCCAGCAGCGGCCTTGGTACGCAGTATTTT
CASSGLGTQYF
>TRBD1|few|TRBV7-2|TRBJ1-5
TGTGCCAGCAGCTTCGGACAGGCTAGCAATCAGCCCCAGCATTTT
CASSFGQASNQPQHF
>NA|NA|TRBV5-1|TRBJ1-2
TGCGCCAGCAGCCCAGAAGCCCAGGGAGGTGGCTACACCTTC
CASSPEAQGGGYTF
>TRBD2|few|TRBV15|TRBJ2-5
TGTGCCACCAGCAGGGGACTAGCGGTGAAAGATACCCAGTACTTC
CATSRGLAVKDTQYF
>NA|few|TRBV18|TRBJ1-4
TGTGCCAGCTCACCAGGAGGGGGTCGTGAAAAACTGTTTTTT
CASSPGGGREKLFF
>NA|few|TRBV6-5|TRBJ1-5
TGTGCCAGCAGTACTGGGGAGAATCAGCCCCAGCATTTT
CASSTGENQPQHF
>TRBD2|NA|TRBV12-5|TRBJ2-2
TGTGCTAGTGGTCGAGGACTAGCGGGGGCCCAAAACACCGGGGAGCTGTTTTTT
CASGRGLAGAQNTGELFF
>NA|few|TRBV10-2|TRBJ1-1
TGCGCCAGCAGTGCCCAGGGTAGCACTGAAGCTTTCTTT
CASSAQGSTEAFF
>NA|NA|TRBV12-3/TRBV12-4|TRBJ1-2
TGTGCCAGCAGTCGGGACCAGTCTTATGGCTACACCTTC
CASSRDQSYGYTF
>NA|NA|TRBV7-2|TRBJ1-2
TGTGCCAGCAGCTTAGCGTGGTTCGGACAGAACTATGGCTACACCTTC
CASSLAWFGQNYGYTF
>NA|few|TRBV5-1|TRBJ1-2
TGCGCCAGCAGCTTGGTTGTTCCAGCTAACTATGGCTACACCTTC
CASSLVVPANYGYTF
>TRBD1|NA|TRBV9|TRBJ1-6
TGTGCCAGCACCCCGGACAGGGTTAATTCACCCCTCCACTTT
CASTPDRVNSPLHF
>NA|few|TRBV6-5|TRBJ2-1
TGTGCCAGCAGTTACGACTGGAACAATGAGCAGTTCTTC
CASSYDWNNEQFF
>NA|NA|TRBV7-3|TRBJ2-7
TGTGCCAGCAGCTTATCCCCCCGGGACGAGCAGTACTTC
CASSLSPRDEQYF
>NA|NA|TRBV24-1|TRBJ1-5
TGTGCCACCAGTGACGCAGGGTACCAGCCCCAGCATTTT
CATSDAGYQPQHF
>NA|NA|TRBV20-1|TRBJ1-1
TGCAGTGCTAGAGCGAAGAATACCGCTGAAGCTTTCTTT
CSARAKNTAEAFF